One and the same sample provided the 29 T cell receptor beta chains below, sequenced in a study of response to subunit inactivated influenza vaccine. TCRdb re-derived calls from the RT-PCR reads in MiXCR, one entry per CDR3 protein. The sample lists hundreds of thousands of distinct CDR3 sequences; approximately 14% were seen once. The material sequenced was PBMCs from blood, taken approximately 15 days before vaccination. The receptor source for this set is a man aged 50-60 years who received an inactivated influenza vaccine.

This clonotype came up a few times. The chain couples TRBV11-1 to TRBJ2-3; TRBD2 aligns across 9 bases. V dropped 1 base and J dropped 4; count of bases not matched to a gene: 15. Germline V gene data show CDR1 as SGHAT and CDR2 as FQDESV (reference sequence). CDR3 length: 19 residues. For the CDR3, the DNA is TGTGCCAGCAGCTTAGGTATGGTTAGCGGGAGAAGAGTAGCAGATACGCAGTATTTT. Translated: CASSLGMVSGRRVADTQYF. Combining the CDR3 with reference TRBV11-1 and TRBJ2-3 gives the whole variable domain EAEVAQSPRYKITEKSQAVAFWCDPISGHATLYWYRQILGQGPELLVQFQDESVVDDSQLPKDRFSAERLKGVDSTLKIQPAELGDSAMYLCASSLGMVSGRRVADTQYFGPGTRLTVL.

A word on this clonotype: A read error may account for a junction end that differs from germline. This chain uses TRBV9 with TRBJ1-2, with no clear D. The CDR3 extends over 12 amino acids. Per germline, CDR1 SGDLS and CDR2 YYNGEE. CDR3 sequence reads: CASSVVQTALFF. Written as DNA, the CDR3 is TGTGCCAGCAGCGTAGTGCAAACAGCCCTCTTCTTC.

The chain links TRBV12-3 or TRBV12-4 to TRBJ2-7; the D gene is possibly TRBD1 (5 bases). The CDR3 length is 14 residues. V lost 3 bases and J lost 6, with 15 bases in between. The CDR3 DNA sequence: TGTGCCAGCAGTTTCAGGGAAGGTCAACGCGAGCAGTACTTC. This translates into CASSFREGQREQYF.

The chain uses TRBV29-1 and TRBJ2-2; maybe TRBD1 (5 bases). V was shortened by 7 bases and J by 2 bases, with 17 bases between the two germline ends. The CDR3 sequence is 15 residues long. From germline, CDR1 is SQVTM and CDR2 ANQGSEA. CDR3 residues: CSAREVGRNTGELFF. The CDR3 bases are TGCAGCGCCCGAGAGGTGGGGCGAAACACCGGGGAGCTGTTTTTT.

The chain is built from TRBV20-1 and TRBJ2-7; 13 bases align to TRBD2. This CDR3 is built from 14 residues. Germline V gene data show CDR1 as DFQATT and CDR2 as SNEGSKA (reference sequence). V was clipped by 6 bases and J by 6 bases; unmatched bases: 8. The CDR3 here is CSADPRTSGSEQYF. CDR3 nucleotide sequence: TGCAGTGCAGACCCGAGGACTAGCGGGAGCGAGCAGTACTTC.

The chain's CDR3 is CASRAEMITDTQYF. The CDR3 bases are TGCGCCAGCAGGGCGGAAATGATTACAGATACGCAGTATTTT. This sequence joins TRBV4-1 and TRBJ2-3; D is unclear. The CDR3 contains 14 residues. Trimming pared 6 bases from V and 3 bases from J, leaving 13 bases between. Germline values: CDR1 MGHRA, CDR2 YSYEKL.

This clonotype was found a few times. This rearrangement joins TRBV7-2 to TRBJ2-1, with TRBD2 identical over 8 bases. The J segment lost 8 bases and the V segment lost 9 bases, leaving 9 bases of the junction unmatched. CDR1 and CDR2 from the germline V gene are SGHTA and FQGNSA. CDR3 length equals 13 residues. The CDR3: CASERGPGHEQFF. The CDR3 DNA reads TGTGCCAGTGAGCGGGGGCCCGGGCATGAGCAGTTCTTC.

The J gene is TRBJ1-1, the V gene TRBV27, with D maybe TRBD1 (5 bases). Germline V lookup: CDR1 MNHEY, CDR2 SMNVEV (reference sequence). The CDR3 is 16 residues long. The germline V and J ends were trimmed by 0 bases and 0 bases, with 11 bases remaining between them. The chain's CDR3 is CASSLSPTVMNTEAFF. CDR3 sequence (DNA): TGTGCCAGCAGTTTATCCCCGACAGTCATGAACACTGAAGCTTTCTTT.

This clonotype has ten or more counts. This chain connects TRBV9 to TRBJ1-4, with a tentative D call TRBD1 (6 bases). Germline V gene data show CDR1 as SGDLS and CDR2 as YYNGEE. CDR3 length: 15 amino acids. V was clipped by 0 bases and J by 8 bases, with 14 bases between them. The CDR3 DNA reads TGTGCCAGCAGCGTAGCTGAGGGGGTCCGGGAAAAACTGTTTTTT. It translates to CASSVAEGVREKLFF.

This chain uses TRBV10-3 with TRBJ2-5; 7 nucleotides align to TRBD1. CDR3 length: 17 residues. CDR1 is ENHRY and CDR2 is SYGVKD in the germline V gene. J lost 2 bases, V lost 3 bases, and 12 bases had no gene match. This CDR3 reads CAISDGVNRGTQETQYF. The CDR3 DNA is TGTGCCATCAGTGACGGGGTGAACAGGGGTACGCAAGAGACCCAGTACTTC.

This clonotype was recorded a few times. The J gene is TRBJ2-3, the V gene TRBV11-1, with D perhaps matching TRBD1 or TRBD2 (6 bases each). The germline V and J ends were trimmed by 11 bases and 4 bases, with 13 bases remaining between them. In germline, CDR1 is SGHAT, CDR2 FQDESV (reference sequence). The CDR3 sequence is 12 residues long. The DNA of the CDR3 is TGTGCCGGAAGTAGGGGGGCAGATACGCAGTATTTT. Its translation is CAGSRGADTQYF.

The chain couples TRBV12-3 or TRBV12-4 to TRBJ2-7; no clear D. The V gene lost 5 bases and the J gene lost 3 bases, with 14 bases spanning the gap. The length of the CDR3 is 14 residues. The CDR3 spells CASSLLPGFYEQYF. CDR3 DNA: TGTGCCAGCAGTCTTCTCCCAGGCTTCTACGAGCAGTACTTC.

The chain is built from TRBV6-2 or TRBV6-3 and TRBJ1-1; tentatively, D is TRBD1 (5 bases). Germline V CDR1 and CDR2: MNHEY, SVGEGT. This CDR3 has 13 residues. Deletions cut 5 bases from V and 2 bases from J, with 9 bases between. CDR3: CASSRQRNTEAFF. The CDR3 DNA sequence: TGTGCCAGCAGTCGACAGAGAAACACTGAAGCTTTCTTT.

The CDR3 DNA reads TGTGCCAGCAGCCACGGGACTAGCGGGATCCGGGAGCTGTTTTTT. This translates into CASSHGTSGIRELFF. The chain combines TRBV3-1 with TRBJ2-2, with 13 bases that match TRBD2. The CDR3 is made up of 15 amino acids. The germline V gene has CDR1 LGHDT and CDR2 YNNKEL (reference sequence). V lost 3 bases and J lost 9; bases outside the gene matches: 4.

This clonotype has a handful of counts. The chain uses TRBV5-6 and TRBJ2-1; D unclear. Germline CDR1 is SGHDT and CDR2 is YYEEEE. The CDR3 extends over 16 amino acids. Trimming removed 4 bases from V and 3 bases from J, with 17 bases in between. This chain's CDR3 is CASSRASSWIYNEQFF. In nucleotides, the CDR3 is TGTGCCAGCAGCCGGGCTAGTTCCTGGATCTACAATGAGCAGTTCTTC.

Only a few counts were recorded for this clonotype. The chain joins TRBV20-1 to TRBJ1-1; unclear D gene. Germline lookup yields CDR1 DFQATT and CDR2 SNEGSKA (reference sequence). CDR3 length: 13 residues. The CDR3 DNA is TGCAGACCGAAACCACAACTTAACACTGAAGCTTTCTTT. Translation: CRPKPQLNTEAFF.

This rearrangement joins TRBV9 to TRBJ2-3, with 13 bases identical to TRBD2. J was trimmed by 1 base and V by 0 bases; bases with no gene match: 5. CDR1 and CDR2 (germline): SGDLS, YYNGEE. This CDR3 spans 18 amino acids. CDR3 region: CASSVAPGTSGGTDTQYF. CDR3 nucleotides: TGTGCCAGCAGCGTAGCCCCTGGGACTAGCGGGGGCACAGATACGCAGTATTTT.

This clonotype occurred many times. J is TRBJ2-5 and V is TRBV3-1; TRBD2 aligns across 7 bases. V was clipped by 4 bases and J by 5 bases; unmatched bases: 7. The CDR3 extends over 14 amino acids. Looked up from germline, CDR1 is LGHDT and CDR2 is YNNKEL (reference sequence). The CDR3 loop reads CASSPGAGVETQYF. CDR3 nucleotide sequence: TGTGCCAGCAGCCCCGGCGCGGGGGTGGAGACCCAGTACTTC.

The chain uses TRBV20-1 and TRBJ2-3, with D tentatively TRBD1 or TRBD2 (6 bases each). The CDR3 is made up of 15 amino acids. Trimming removed 0 bases from V and 2 bases from J, with 12 bases in between. CDR1 is DFQATT and CDR2 is SNEGSKA in the germline V gene (reference sequence). The chain's CDR3 is CSARDQRGATDTQYF. The CDR3 DNA sequence: TGCAGTGCTAGAGATCAAAGGGGGGCCACAGATACGCAGTATTTT.

The rearrangement links TRBV20-1 to TRBJ2-7; 7 nucleotides agree with TRBD2. Trimming cost V 6 bases and J 2 bases; bases outside gene matches: 13. The CDR3 consists of 15 residues. CDR1 and CDR2 from the germline V gene are DFQATT and SNEGSKA (reference sequence). The DNA of the CDR3 is TGCAGTGCCCCAGGGAGGGGAGGCCCCCCCTACGAGCAGTACTTC. Its translation: CSAPGRGGPPYEQYF.

This clonotype was detected only a few times. This chain joins TRBV20-1 and TRBJ2-7, with a weak D call TRBD1 (6 bases). The CDR3 spans 12 residues. Germline CDR1 and CDR2: DFQATT and SNEGSKA (reference sequence). V lost 6 bases and J 3 bases, leaving 12 bases between the germline ends. CDR3 residues: CSAKTGHYEQYF. In nucleotides, the CDR3 is TGCAGTGCCAAGACAGGACACTACGAGCAGTACTTC.

This clonotype was detected a few times. The J gene is TRBJ2-5, the V gene TRBV14; D possibly corresponds to TRBD1 (5 bases). This CDR3 region has 13 residues. Trimming took 7 bases from V and 5 from J, leaving 14 bases between them. Germline V CDR1 and CDR2: SGHDN, FVKESK. CDR3 nucleotides: TGTGCCAGCATGGGGCCCAGTTCGGAGACCCAGTACTTC. It encodes CASMGPSSETQYF.

In this sample, this clonotype turned up a few times. The J gene is TRBJ2-5, the V gene TRBV20-1; tentatively, D is TRBD2 (5 bases). The CDR3 is made up of 14 amino acids. V lost 1 base to trimming and J lost 5 bases, with 14 bases between them. CDR1 and CDR2 from the germline V gene are DFQATT and SNEGSKA (reference sequence). The CDR3 region has the DNA TGCAGTGCTAGAGCCCCCGAGGGCAGGGAGACCCAGTACTTC. It encodes CSARAPEGRETQYF.

This chain links TRBV12-3 or TRBV12-4 with TRBJ2-6; possibly TRBD2 for D (6 bases). The CDR3 extends over 15 amino acids. V lost 5 bases and J lost 4, with 12 bases in between. In DNA form, the CDR3 reads TGTGCCAGCAGTCGGACGGGGGAAGGGGCCAACGTCCTGACTTTC. This encodes CASSRTGEGANVLTF.

This clonotype was observed a few times. The chain carries TRBV24-1 and TRBJ2-2; D might be TRBD2 (6 bases). V was pared by 6 bases and J by 7 bases, with 11 bases between. Looked up from germline, CDR1 is KGHDR and CDR2 is SFDVKD. The CDR3 spans 13 residues. The CDR3 loop is CATSRELGGELFF. The CDR3 DNA reads TGTGCCACCAGTCGGGAGCTGGGCGGGGAGCTGTTTTTT.

This chain uses TRBV6-1 with TRBJ2-1, with D maybe TRBD1 (6 bases). Germline CDR1 and CDR2: MNHNS and SASEGT. The CDR3 consists of 13 residues. V shed 2 bases and J shed 8 bases, with 10 bases lying between them. CDR3 DNA sequence: TGTGCCAGCAGTGAAACAGGGAAGCATGAGCAGTTCTTC. The encoded protein is CASSETGKHEQFF.

This clonotype was counted only a few times. The chain uses TRBV6-2 or TRBV6-3 and TRBJ1-1; no firm D call. With 6 bases removed from V and 2 bases from J, the gap between germline ends came to 13 bases. The germline V gene encodes CDR1 MNHEY and CDR2 SVGEGT. This CDR3 region has 14 residues. The CDR3 sequence: CASRPGRGNTEAFF. CDR3 nucleotide sequence: TGTGCCAGCAGACCCGGACGGGGAAACACTGAAGCTTTCTTT.

The chain uses TRBV4-1 and TRBJ2-1; 8 positions match TRBD1. The CDR3 contains 16 residues. J lost 7 bases, V lost 4 bases, and 12 bases had no gene match. CDR1 and CDR2 (germline): MGHRA, YSYEKL. The CDR3 region has the DNA TGCGCCAGCAGCCCTCAAGCGGAGAGGGACAGGAATGAGCAGTTCTTC. This translates into CASSPQAERDRNEQFF.

The V and J genes are TRBV25-1 and TRBJ1-2; D is unresolved. From germline, CDR1 is MGHDK and CDR2 SYGVNS. This CDR3 spans 13 amino acids. The ends were cut back, 2 bases at V and 4 bases at J, with 8 bases in the middle. The CDR3 loop is CASSEQVAYGYTF. The CDR3 DNA is TGTGCCAGCAGTGAACAGGTCGCCTATGGCTACACCTTC.